This T cell receptor beta chain is drawn from a study of spatial heterogeneity in lung cancer. Study details: Alpha-chain detections were consistently fewer than beta-chain detections among the sequences.

This clonotype came up many times. Its target is not known. Time point meaning: sample taken at primary tumor resection. The study sequenced unsorted whole RNA from tumor, nontumor lung or frozen PBMC. The library protocol tagged each TCR cDNA with a unique molecular identifier. TCRdb ran MiXCR on the 5' RACE reads and lists one entry per CDR3 protein. The repertoire holds over 10,000 distinct CDR3 sequences, approximately 4% seen once, with more than 40% in the top ten. The study's findings and limits: More often at tumor resection than at routine follow-up, ubiquitous expanded tumor TCRs were detected in the blood.

There are 13 residues in the CDR3. CDR1 KGHSH and CDR2 LQKENI come from the germline V gene. Trimming cost V 3 bases and J 5 bases, with 10 bases left between them. The source is a male donor with early-stage non-small cell lung cancer. The chain employs TRBV18 and TRBJ2-5; a possible D gene is TRBD2 (6 bases). The sequencing here drew on PBMCs, taken at surgery. For the CDR3, the DNA is TGTGCCAGCTCACCGGGGGGAATGGAGACCCAGTACTTC. This translates into CASSPGGMETQYF.